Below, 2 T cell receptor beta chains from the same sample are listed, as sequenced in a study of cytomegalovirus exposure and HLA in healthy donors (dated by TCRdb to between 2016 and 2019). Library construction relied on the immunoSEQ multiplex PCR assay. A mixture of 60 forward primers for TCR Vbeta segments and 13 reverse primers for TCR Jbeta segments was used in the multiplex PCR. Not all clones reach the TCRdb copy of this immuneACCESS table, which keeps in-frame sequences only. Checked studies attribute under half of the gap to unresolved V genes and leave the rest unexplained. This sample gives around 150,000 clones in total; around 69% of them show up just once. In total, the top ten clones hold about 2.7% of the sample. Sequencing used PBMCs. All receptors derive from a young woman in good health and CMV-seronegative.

CDR3 nucleotide sequence: TGTGCCAGCAGTTATTCCGCAACTAATGAAAAACTGTTTTTT. This codes for CASSYSATNEKLFF. The rearrangement links TRBV6-5 to TRBJ1-4, with D hard to call. The germline V and J ends were trimmed by 3 bases and 0 bases, with 5 bases remaining between them. The length of the CDR3 is 14 residues. Per the germline V gene, CDR1 is MNHEY and CDR2 is SVGAGI.

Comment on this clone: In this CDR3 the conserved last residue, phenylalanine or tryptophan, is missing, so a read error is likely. CDR3 DNA: TGTGCCAGCAGCTTGACAGTGGACACTGAAGCTTTCCTT. Its translation: CASSLTVDTEAFL. This chain connects TRBV5-4 to TRBJ1-1; D is unresolved. In germline, CDR1 is SGHNT, CDR2 YYREEE (reference sequence). The CDR3 runs to 13 residues. V was clipped by 1 base and J by 3 bases, with 7 bases between them.